Reported below is one T cell receptor (beta chain). Its antigen is as yet unknown. Trimming stripped 4 bases from V and 7 bases from J, with 18 bases between. Germline CDR1 is SGHRS and CDR2 is YFSETQ. This CDR3 spans 16 amino acids. Study-wide points: Whole repertoires were not studied in the larger cohort, only one V-J beta rearrangement.

Semi-nested PCR with Nested Universal Primer A followed constant-region reverse priming of full-length variable regions. TCRdb fed the 5' RACE reads into MiXCR, producing one record per CDR3 protein. This table has roughly 40,000 distinct CDR3 sequences, less than 35% appearing once. The TCR comes from a female donor with breast cancer. This rearrangement joins TRBV5-1 to TRBJ1-6; no clear D. What was sequenced was memory CD4+ T cells sorted from a lymph node. The subset was: memory CD4+ T cells, CD4+CD45RO+CD25-. CDR3 amino acids: CASSQRIWTENSPLHF. Written as DNA, the CDR3 is TGCGCCAGCAGCCAACGAATCTGGACGGAGAATTCACCCCTCCACTTT.